The source of this T cell receptor beta chain is a study of blood T cell repertoires in COVID-19 (TCRdb year 2020). The study in broad terms: Collaborator samples came from the United States, Italy and Spain and covered acute and convalescent phases of COVID-19. The prospective study material was composed of cDNA or gDNA derived from T cells, B-cell-depleted T cells, or PBMCs. The dataset comprised deeply sampled blood TCRbeta repertoires from subjects exposed to, actively infected with, or recovered from COVID-19. The repertoires were made available in a free public database intended to serve as a resource for research on the immune response to SARS-CoV-2. The samples were drawn from the first 160 participants of the ongoing ImmuneRACE study and from over 950 subjects provided by 6 global collaborators. Nearly every sample came with metadata listing a de-identified subject ID, COVID-19 status, age in years and sex. HLA class I and class II types, where available, came from metadata supplied by the sample provider rather than from assay-based typing. Study-level results and caveats: Clinical and demographic metadata were provided uncurated, with the amount varying by source and participant.

Measured from the cysteine to the phenylalanine, the CDR3 is 13 residues long. The kept DNA is CDR3 alone, 39 bases in frame from the first base. The germline V gene (reference sequence) provides CDR1 SGHNT and CDR2 YYREEE. Relative to germline, V is 4 bases shorter and J is 4 bases shorter, with 9 bases between their ends. With regard to this clone: The specificity of this receptor is unknown. Per-base quality was not reported, and no clone a single base away is much larger than it.

Whole blood was collected in K2EDTA tubes by collaborating institutions according to the institutions' own protocols. For TCRbeta analysis, collaborator samples were shipped as frozen whole blood, as isolated PBMCs, or as DNA extracted from either sample type. The immunoSEQ Assay, a bias-controlled multiplex PCR, was used to amplify TCRbeta CDR3 regions from genomic DNA. Turning to the authors' computational methods: Nucleated cell counts per sample were estimated from amplification of reference gene primers within the assay. To quantify the absolute abundance of each unique TCRbeta CDR3 rearrangement, sequence reads were collapsed and filtered. For each sample, productive Simpson clonality was calculated as the square root of Simpson's diversity index over productive rearrangements. TCRdb stores this immuneACCESS table with in-frame sequences only. Part of the clones is absent; in the studies checked, under half of the shortfall reflects unresolved V genes, and no reason is known for the rest. Clone size and V and J calls were adopted from that table, with D and trimming inferred from the DNA. Recorded for this sample are some 110,000 clones; roughly nine tenths of them occurred a single time. Together, the top ten hold 3.5% to 4.5% of the sample.

The sequence derives from a man aged 40-49 years with acute or convalescent COVID-19. Here the chain combines TRBV5-4 and TRBJ2-1, with the D gene not clear enough to name. The sample consisted of peripheral blood. The CDR3 amino acid sequence is: CASSLLGYNEQFF. The sequence in DNA is TGTGCCAGCAGCCTTCTAGGATACAATGAGCAGTTCTTC.